The 25 T cell receptor beta chains reported below all come from one sample, sequenced in a study of blood T cell repertoires in COVID-19. Measured with immunoSEQ multiplex PCR; TCRdb has only the in-frame clones, and not every one. The sample includes just over 95,000 clones, roughly four fifths seen only once; the top ten take around 4%. Sequenced sample: peripheral blood. These receptors were collected from a man aged 55 to 70 with acute or convalescent COVID-19.

Only a few counts were recorded for this clone. The chain has TRBV18 and TRBJ2-3; the D gene is possibly TRBD1 (6 bases). There are 14 residues in the CDR3. V shed 1 base and J shed 2 bases, with 7 bases lying between them. Germline-derived CDR1 and CDR2 are KGHSH and LQKENI. Written as DNA, the CDR3 is TGTGCCAGCTCACCACGGGGGCCCACAGATACGCAGTATTTT. It codes for CASSPRGPTDTQYF.

This clone has only a few counts. V usage is TRBV28 and J usage is TRBJ1-1; D gene uncertain. The CDR3 spans 13 residues. CDR1 and CDR2 from the germline V gene are MDHEN and SYDVKM. V dropped 7 bases and J dropped 0 bases, with 9 bases sitting between them. The CDR3, as DNA: TGTGCCAGCACACACCAGGTGAACACTGAAGCTTTCTTT. Translating it yields CASTHQVNTEAFF.

The rearrangement joins TRBV6-5 to TRBJ1-4, with D uncertain. CDR1 is MNHEY and CDR2 is SVGAGI in the germline V gene. The ends were cut back, 8 bases at V and 5 bases at J, with 18 bases in the middle. This CDR3 is 15 amino acids long. The DNA of the CDR3 is TGTGCCAGCTTTGAGTGGAGTGCTAGGAATGAAAAACTGTTTTTT. Its protein is CASFEWSARNEKLFF.

The V gene is TRBV15, the J gene TRBJ2-5; D perhaps matches TRBD2 (5 bases). The CDR3 loop spans 14 amino acids. The V gene lost 2 bases and the J gene lost 0 bases, with 7 bases spanning the gap. CDR1 is LNHNV, CDR2 YYDKDF, per germline (reference sequence). CDR3 sequence reads: CATSRSGYQETQYF. CDR3 DNA sequence: TGTGCCACCAGCAGAAGCGGATACCAAGAGACCCAGTACTTC.

The chain combines TRBV7-8 with TRBJ2-3, with TRBD2 matching over 7 bases. CDR1 is SGHVS and CDR2 is FQNEAQ in the germline V gene. The CDR3 is 15 residues long. V lost 5 bases and J lost 6; bases outside the gene matches: 11. The CDR3 DNA reads TGTGCCAGCAGCCAACGATTTCTAGCGGCGGATACGCAGTATTTT. This translates into CASSQRFLAADTQYF.

The chain couples TRBV6-5 to TRBJ2-3; D is perhaps TRBD1 (5 bases). Germline V gene data show CDR1 as MNHEY and CDR2 as SVGAGI. Trimming removed 3 bases at V and 4 bases at J, with 8 bases between. The CDR3 runs 13 residues. CDR3 in amino acids: CASSYRGPDTQYF. DNA for the CDR3: TGTGCCAGCAGTTATAGGGGCCCAGATACGCAGTATTTT.

The chain combines TRBV7-2 with TRBJ2-1; weak D call: TRBD2 (6 bases). This CDR3 comprises 16 residues. Trimming left V 7 bases short and J 0 bases short, with 16 bases between. Germline assignment: CDR1 SGHTA and CDR2 FQGNSA. CDR3 residues: CASTPGGRNSYNEQFF. The CDR3 region has the DNA TGTGCCAGCACCCCTGGAGGGAGAAACTCCTACAATGAGCAGTTCTTC.

CDR3 amino acids: CASSMDSRYGYTF. The CDR3, as DNA: TGTGCCAGCAGCATGGACAGCCGCTATGGCTACACCTTC. The V gene is TRBV6-5, the J gene TRBJ1-2, with D perhaps TRBD1 (6 bases). The length of the CDR3 is 13 residues. Trimming removed 6 bases from V and 4 bases from J, with 12 bases in between. CDR1 and CDR2 from the germline V gene are MNHEY and SVGAGI.

This chain links TRBV10-3 with TRBJ2-7; 7 bases are shared with TRBD1. The CDR3 totals 12 residues. Germline lookup yields CDR1 ENHRY and CDR2 SYGVKD. J gave up 3 bases and V 9 bases, and 5 bases lay outside the gene matches. The CDR3: CAMTGSLYEQYV. CDR3 DNA sequence: TGTGCCATGACAGGGTCCCTCTACGAGCAGTACGTC.

The V and J genes are TRBV7-9 and TRBJ1-2, with 8 bases fitting TRBD1. The J segment lost 5 bases and the V segment lost 5 bases, leaving 7 bases of the junction unmatched. CDR1 is SEHNR, CDR2 FQNEAQ, per germline (reference sequence). The length of the CDR3 is 14 residues. CDR3 protein: CASSPRGRGYGYTF. The CDR3 nucleotides read TGTGCCAGCAGCCCCAGGGGGCGCGGGTATGGCTACACCTTC.

This clone appeared a single time. The rearrangement links TRBV4-1 to TRBJ2-2, with D hard to call. Per germline, CDR1 MGHRA and CDR2 YSYEKL. Between the trimmed V and J ends, which lost 0 bases and 7 bases, there was a span of 6 bases. The CDR3 is 13 amino acids. This CDR3 reads CASSQERGGELFF. Here the CDR3 DNA reads TGCGCCAGCAGCCAAGAGCGAGGCGGGGAGCTGTTTTTT.

A word on this clone: One end of the junction fails to match germline, which may point to a read error. The rearrangement uses TRBV24-1 and TRBJ2-2, with 9 positions matching TRBD1. The CDR3 is 16 residues long. Germline assignment: CDR1 KGHDR and CDR2 SFDVKD. DNA for the CDR3: TGTGCCACCAGTGGCCGGCGGGACAGGGCCTCCGGGGGGCTGTTTTTT. It encodes CATSGRRDRASGGLFF.

This clone was seen a single time. As DNA, the CDR3 is TGTGCCAGCAGCCAAATAAGACTAGCGGAGAGCTCCTACGAGCAGTACGTC. It yields the protein CASSQIRLAESSYEQYV. This chain uses TRBV3-1 (or the pseudogene TRBV3-2) with TRBJ2-7, with 9 nucleotides matching TRBD2. The junction had 8 bases not matched to a gene; V was cut back by 2 bases and J by 0 bases. Germline lookup yields CDR1 LGHDT and CDR2 YNNKEL (reference sequence). The CDR3 is 17 amino acids.

The chain links TRBV3-1 (or the pseudogene TRBV3-2) to TRBJ2-3, with TRBD2 matching over 8 bases. The V gene end was trimmed by 5 bases and the J gene end by 10 bases; junction bases not matched to a gene: 11. The length of the CDR3 is 14 residues. Germline V CDR1 and CDR2: LGHDT, YNNKEL (reference sequence). The CDR3 region is CASSSGGGLDSQYF. In nucleotides, the CDR3 is TGTGCCAGCAGCTCGGGGGGGGGTCTAGACTCGCAGTATTTT.

The chain has TRBV3-1 (or the pseudogene TRBV3-2) and TRBJ1-1; D is undetermined. The germline gives CDR1 LGHDT, CDR2 YNNKEL (reference sequence). The CDR3 contains 17 residues. Trimming took off 2 bases at V and 0 bases at J, with 16 bases between the two ends. The CDR3 spells CASSQYGNVRMNTEAFF. The CDR3 region has the DNA TGTGCCAGCAGCCAATACGGGAACGTCCGCATGAACACTGAAGCTTTCTTT.

This chain uses TRBV6-5 with TRBJ1-1; 9 bases map to TRBD1. The CDR3 has 16 residues. CDR1 and CDR2 from the germline V gene are MNHEY and SVGAGI. J lost 5 bases, V lost 2 bases, and 9 bases had no gene match. The CDR3 region has the DNA TGTGCCAGCAGTTACGCCACAGGGGGCGTGAGGACTGAAGCTTTCTTT. The encoded protein is CASSYATGGVRTEAFF.

The chain uses TRBV11-2 and TRBJ1-1, with D possibly matching TRBD1 (6 bases). V lost 1 base, J lost 4 bases, and 7 bases lay in between. This CDR3 contains 13 residues. Germline-derived CDR1 and CDR2 are SGHAT and FQNNGV. The CDR3 reads CASSLAGATEAFF. The CDR3 bases are TGTGCCAGCAGCTTAGCAGGGGCCACTGAAGCTTTCTTT.

The CDR3 is CASSLLGANVLTF. The CDR3 DNA reads TGTGCCAGCAGCTTACTTGGGGCCAACGTCCTGACTTTC. This chain links TRBV7-9 with TRBJ2-6; no clear D. Per germline, CDR1 SEHNR and CDR2 FQNEAQ (reference sequence). The CDR3 is made up of 13 amino acids. Trimming took off 2 bases at V and 3 bases at J, with 2 bases between the two ends.

The chain has TRBV6-5 and TRBJ2-7; maybe TRBD1 (5 bases). Germline V gene data show CDR1 as MNHEY and CDR2 as SVGAGI. V shed 6 bases and J shed 0 bases, with 6 bases lying between them. The length of the CDR3 is 12 residues. The CDR3, as DNA: TGTGCCAGCAGGGACACCTCCTACGAGCAGTACTTC. It is translated as CASRDTSYEQYF.

This clone was observed once. The chain links TRBV5-1 to TRBJ1-6, with TRBD1 matching over 9 bases. After removal of 2 bases from V and 9 bases from J, the junction contained 6 bases not matched to a gene. The CDR3 is made up of 15 amino acids. Germline V gives CDR1 SGHRS, CDR2 YFSETQ. The CDR3 loop is CASSLPGTGSSPLHF. CDR3 nucleotides: TGCGCCAGCAGCTTACCCGGGACAGGGAGTTCACCCCTCCACTTT.

The CDR3 loop is CASSPRQATNEKLFF. In nucleotides, the CDR3 is TGTGCCAGCAGCCCAAGACAGGCAACTAATGAAAAACTGTTTTTT. V usage is TRBV3-1 (or the pseudogene TRBV3-2) and J usage is TRBJ1-4; D is possibly TRBD1 (6 bases). Per the germline V gene, CDR1 is LGHDT and CDR2 is YNNKEL (reference sequence). CDR3 length: 15 amino acids. V was cut by 4 bases and J by 0 bases, with 9 bases left in between.

V gene TRBV7-3 combines with J gene TRBJ1-1; TRBD1 agrees at 9 bases. Germline CDR1 is SGHTA and CDR2 is FQGTGA. The CDR3 totals 14 residues. Trimming cost V 5 bases and J 12 bases; bases outside gene matches: 13. The CDR3 coding sequence is TGTGCCAGCAGCCCGGGACAGGGTCAGGGGATGACTTTCTTT. As protein: CASSPGQGQGMTFF.

J is TRBJ2-3 and V is TRBV3-1 (or the pseudogene TRBV3-2); 16 nucleotides match TRBD2. Unmatched junction bases numbered 4, after V lost 5 bases and J lost 5 bases. This CDR3 is 16 amino acids long. CDR1 is LGHDT and CDR2 is YNNKEL in the germline V gene (reference sequence). The CDR3 DNA is TGTGCCAGCAGCTCTGGGACTAGCGGGGGGGTAGATACGCAGTATTTT. Translating it yields CASSSGTSGGVDTQYF.

The chain links TRBV5-4 to TRBJ2-7; 9 bases line up with TRBD2. Looked up from germline, CDR1 is SGHNT and CDR2 is YYREEE (reference sequence). The J segment lost 5 bases and the V segment lost 2 bases, leaving 5 bases of the junction unmatched. The CDR3 is 14 amino acids. This chain's CDR3 is CASSFGLAGNEQYF. The DNA of the CDR3 is TGTGCCAGCAGCTTCGGCCTAGCGGGGAACGAGCAGTACTTC.

V usage is TRBV27 and J usage is TRBJ2-5; 12 nucleotides align to TRBD2. V trimming: 4 bases; J trimming: 6 bases; junction bases outside the gene matches: 6. The CDR3 spans 15 residues. Germline lookup yields CDR1 MNHEY and CDR2 SMNVEV (reference sequence). CDR3 sequence (DNA): TGTGCCAGCAGTTACTCTAGCGGGGGGGCGAAGACCCAGTACTTC. Its translation: CASSYSSGGAKTQYF.